This record looks at one TCR beta chain sequence and its context. Its antigen is currently unknown. TCRdb keeps only in-frame clones here, not all; method: immunoSEQ multiplex PCR. The repertoire consists of 130,000 or so clones, with around 90% occurring once and the leading ten covering 6.2%. This entry comes from a study of cytomegalovirus exposure and HLA in healthy donors. Looked up from germline, CDR1 is MNHNS and CDR2 is SASEGT. The ends were cut back, 8 bases at V and 6 bases at J, with 14 bases in the middle. The length of the CDR3 is 14 residues. Study observations and caveats: Among TCR beta chains, those listed as cytomegalovirus-associated numbered approximately 150. Subsequent analysis showed first-cohort TCR clusters tending to co-occur in 120 validation repertoires.

This sequence was found in a woman in her twenties or thirties in good health and CMV-seropositive. The rearrangement uses TRBV6-1 and TRBJ1-6; D is perhaps TRBD1 (5 bases). The sample taken for sequencing was PBMCs. The CDR3 region is CASASGVSNSPLHF. Here the CDR3 DNA reads TGTGCCAGCGCTTCGGGGGTTAGTAATTCACCCCTCCACTTT.